Below, 19 T cell receptor beta chains from the same sample are listed, as sequenced in a study of blood T cell repertoires in COVID-19. This table comes from immunoSEQ multiplex PCR, and its TCRdb copy is limited to in-frame clones, with some not included. The table shows 91,000 or so clones, with 75% to 95% occurring only once. Sequenced: peripheral blood. The receptors originated from a woman between 45 and 65 years old in a cohort sampled during active COVID-19.

The chain joins TRBV7-3 to TRBJ2-5, with 10 bases matching TRBD2. Unmatched junction bases numbered 5, after V lost 1 base and J lost 0 bases. The V gene's germline CDR1 is SGHTA and CDR2 FQGTGA. The CDR3 runs 17 residues. CDR3 DNA sequence: TGTGCCAGCAGCTTAAATGCACTAGCGGGGAACCAAGAGACCCAGTACTTC. This translates into CASSLNALAGNQETQYF.

The chain employs TRBV3-1 (or the pseudogene TRBV3-2) and TRBJ2-2; 9 bases fit TRBD1. This CDR3 has 15 residues. V shed 1 base, J shed 3 bases, and the junction held 0 bases outside the gene matches. CDR1 LGHDT and CDR2 YNNKEL come from the germline V gene (reference sequence). The CDR3 bases are TGTGCCAGCAGCCAAGGGGACAGGGACACCGGGGAGCTGTTTTTT. Amino acid sequence: CASSQGDRDTGELFF.

The chain joins TRBV5-1 to TRBJ2-1; 8 bases agree with TRBD2. Germline lookup yields CDR1 SGHRS and CDR2 YFSETQ. V trimming: 2 bases; J trimming: 3 bases; junction bases outside the gene matches: 10. This CDR3 spans 17 amino acids. In DNA form, the CDR3 reads TGCGCCAGCAGCTTTGAACCCCGGGAGGGGAGCTACAATGAGCAGTTCTTC. This sequence encodes CASSFEPREGSYNEQFF.

The rearrangement uses TRBV2 and TRBJ2-7, with 16 nucleotides matching TRBD2. The CDR3 spans 17 residues. Germline CDR1 and CDR2: SNHLY and FYNNEI. With 5 bases clipped from V and 3 bases from J, the junction kept 7 bases outside the gene matches. The CDR3 protein is CASSPGTSGRGIYEQYF. Here the CDR3 DNA reads TGTGCCAGCAGTCCCGGGACTAGCGGGAGGGGTATCTACGAGCAGTACTTC.

The V and J genes are TRBV11-2 and TRBJ1-1; no definite D call. The V gene's germline CDR1 is SGHAT and CDR2 FQNNGV. The CDR3 loop spans 15 amino acids. Trimming shortened V by 2 bases and J by 0 bases, and 10 bases separated the two germline ends. CDR3 in DNA: TGTGCCAGCAGCTTAAGCGGGTCGTTGAACACTGAAGCTTTCTTT. Translating it yields CASSLSGSLNTEAFF.

The V gene is TRBV2, the J gene TRBJ1-6, with D uncertain. The V end was cut by 2 bases, the J end by 1 base, with 6 bases between. CDR3 length: 15 residues. Germline V gene lookup returns CDR1 SNHLY and CDR2 FYNNEI. The CDR3 region is CASSEWESYNSPLHF. Written as DNA, the CDR3 is TGTGCCAGCAGTGAATGGGAGTCCTATAATTCACCCCTCCACTTT.

The chain uses TRBV30 and TRBJ1-5; 7 nucleotides line up with TRBD1. The germline gives CDR1 GTSNPN, CDR2 SVGIG (reference sequence). J was trimmed by 2 bases and V by 2 bases; bases with no gene match: 0. The CDR3 spans 13 residues. CDR3 amino acids: CAWSRGRNQPQHF. In nucleotides, the CDR3 is TGTGCCTGGAGTAGGGGGCGCAATCAGCCCCAGCATTTT. The full variable domain, rest sourced from reference TRBV30 and TRBJ1-5, is SQTIHQWPATLVQPVGSPLSLECTVEGTSNPNLYWYRQAAGRGLQLLFYSVGIGQISSEVPQNLSASRPQDRQFILSSKKLLLSDSGFYLCAWSRGRNQPQHFGDGTRLSIL.

The chain carries TRBV5-4 and TRBJ2-1, with 8 bases aligning to TRBD1. V trimming: 4 bases; J trimming: 0 bases; junction bases outside the gene matches: 6. Germline CDR1 reads SGHNT; CDR2 reads YYREEE (reference sequence). The CDR3 totals 16 residues. Here the CDR3 reads CASSLGQDPSYNEQFF. CDR3 coding DNA: TGTGCCAGCAGCCTGGGACAGGATCCCTCCTACAATGAGCAGTTCTTC.

This sequence joins TRBV5-1 and TRBJ2-7; 9 nucleotides agree with TRBD1. The germline V gene has CDR1 SGHRS and CDR2 YFSETQ. The CDR3 spans 13 residues. V trimming: 4 bases; J trimming: 5 bases; junction bases outside the gene matches: 4. The CDR3 coding sequence is TGCGCCAGCAGCCCGGACAGGGGCCACGAGCAGTACTTC. This encodes CASSPDRGHEQYF.

The genes are TRBV9 and TRBJ2-2, with a weak D call TRBD2 (6 bases). V gave up 8 bases and J gave up 7 bases, with 9 bases separating them. This CDR3 region has 11 residues. Germline loops: CDR1 SGDLS, CDR2 YYNGEE. The CDR3 region has the DNA TGTGCCAGTGGGGAGGTCGGGGAGCTGTTTTTT. Translating it yields CASGEVGELFF.

The chain joins TRBV12-3 or TRBV12-4 to TRBJ2-5, with TRBD1 matching 7 bases. With V trimmed by 7 bases and J by 7 bases, 9 bases remained unmatched. The CDR3 totals 13 residues. The CDR3 loop is CASIRGPAGTQYF. The CDR3, as DNA: TGTGCCAGCATTAGGGGGCCCGCAGGGACCCAGTACTTC.

J is TRBJ2-2 and V is TRBV3-1 (or the pseudogene TRBV3-2); 7 bases map to TRBD1. The CDR3 length is 15 residues. With V trimmed by 4 bases and J by 5 bases, 7 bases remained unmatched. The V gene's germline CDR1 is LGHDT and CDR2 YNNKEL (reference sequence). CDR3: CASSPTGTATGELFF. The CDR3 DNA reads as TGTGCCAGCAGCCCAACCGGGACAGCTACCGGGGAGCTGTTTTTT.

The V gene is TRBV27, the J gene TRBJ1-1; a possible D gene is TRBD1 (6 bases). Germline V lookup: CDR1 MNHEY, CDR2 SMNVEV (reference sequence). There are 15 residues in the CDR3. V lost 5 bases and J lost 4, with 17 bases in between. CDR3 DNA: TGTGCCAGCAGTCGAGCCGGGGGGCAGAGCACTGAAGCTTTCTTT. Its translation: CASSRAGGQSTEAFF.

The chain has TRBV2 and TRBJ1-2, with 7 bases lining up with TRBD1. V shed 8 bases, J shed 2 bases, and the junction held 17 bases outside the gene matches. Germline V CDR1 and CDR2: SNHLY, FYNNEI. CDR3 length: 17 amino acids. The CDR3 sequence is CASGRRTGGQGNYGYTF. In nucleotides, the CDR3 is TGTGCCAGCGGGAGAAGGACAGGCGGACAAGGGAACTATGGCTACACCTTC.

In its sample, this clone was seen once. Sequence at one end of the junction differs from germline and may be a read error. The chain is built from TRBV7-7 and TRBJ2-1; a weak D match, TRBD2 (5 bases). Germline V gene lookup returns CDR1 SSHAT and CDR2 FNYEAQ (reference sequence). This CDR3 has 16 amino acids. In DNA form, the CDR3 reads TGTGCTAGCAGCTTAGCGTATCGGGTACCCTACAATGAGCAGTTCTTC. It specifies CASSLAYRVPYNEQFF.

V and J are TRBV19 and TRBJ2-7; D is possibly TRBD1 (5 bases). Germline CDR1 is LNHDA and CDR2 is SQIVND (reference sequence). There are 14 residues in the CDR3. Trimming cost V 1 base and J 1 base, with 8 bases left between them. This CDR3 reads CASSIAPGSYEQYF. For the CDR3, the DNA is TGTGCCAGTAGTATAGCTCCAGGGTCCTACGAGCAGTACTTC.

This clone appeared a single time. The chain links TRBV7-9 to TRBJ2-2; tentatively, D is TRBD1 (6 bases). The CDR3 sequence is 17 residues long. The V end lost 3 bases, the J end lost 7 bases, and 21 bases lay between the germline ends. Per germline, CDR1 SEHNR and CDR2 FQNEAQ (reference sequence). CDR3 region: CASSFVYDRGNGGELFF. CDR3 DNA: TGTGCCAGCAGCTTCGTCTACGATAGGGGGAATGGCGGGGAGCTGTTTTTT.

V gene TRBV29-1 combines with J gene TRBJ1-2, with D possibly being TRBD1 (6 bases). V lost 3 bases to trimming and J lost 4 bases, with 12 bases between them. CDR3 length equals 13 residues. The germline gives CDR1 SQVTM, CDR2 ANQGSEA. This CDR3 is CSVDHRAGYGYTF. CDR3 coding DNA: TGCAGCGTTGATCACAGGGCGGGCTATGGCTACACCTTC.

The chain uses TRBV11-2 and TRBJ2-3, with 8 positions matching TRBD2. Germline CDR1 is SGHAT and CDR2 is FQNNGV. CDR3 length: 14 residues. V shed 5 bases and J 2 bases; nucleotides not matched to a gene: 3. The CDR3 region has the DNA TGTGCCAGCAGCCCTAGCGGGTCCACAGATACGCAGTATTTT. Translation gives CASSPSGSTDTQYF. Complete variable domain (other parts from reference TRBV11-2 and TRBJ2-3): EAGVAQSPRYKIIEKRQSVAFWCNPISGHATLYWYQQILGQGPKLLIQFQNNGVVDDSQLPKDRFSAERLKGVDSTLKIQPAKLEDSAVYLCASSPSGSTDTQYFGPGTRLTVL.